This T cell receptor beta chain comes out of a study of shared clonotypes between healthy human individuals. Healthy HIV-negative adults with no recent acute infections or vaccinations were recruited as donors. Genomic DNA of every subset was divided equally among multiple immunoSEQ plates. Approximately 32,000 T cell genomes, or 300 to 350 ng DNA, went into unsorted PBMC replicate PCRs. TCRdb's table, derived via immunoSEQ multiplex PCR, lists solely in-frame clones and lacks some. Among some 470,000 clones, 76% were seen once, and the ten largest hold approximately 12%. Findings and caveats of the study: The study drew on few donors, limiting represented genetic and exposure-history diversity.

In the case of this clone: Its target is unknown.

From germline, CDR1 is SEHNR and CDR2 FQNEAQ (reference sequence). The CDR3 is 12 amino acids. The germline V and J ends were trimmed by 4 bases and 5 bases, with 9 bases remaining between them. The chain combines TRBV7-9 with TRBJ2-7; unclear D gene. Sequences were obtained from PBMCs. The sequence came from a woman aged 40 to 50 in good health. Some clones in this sample may be carry-over from other donors' samples. The CDR3 sequence is CASSSYLNEQYF. The CDR3 bases are TGTGCCAGCAGCTCCTATTTAAACGAGCAGTACTTC.